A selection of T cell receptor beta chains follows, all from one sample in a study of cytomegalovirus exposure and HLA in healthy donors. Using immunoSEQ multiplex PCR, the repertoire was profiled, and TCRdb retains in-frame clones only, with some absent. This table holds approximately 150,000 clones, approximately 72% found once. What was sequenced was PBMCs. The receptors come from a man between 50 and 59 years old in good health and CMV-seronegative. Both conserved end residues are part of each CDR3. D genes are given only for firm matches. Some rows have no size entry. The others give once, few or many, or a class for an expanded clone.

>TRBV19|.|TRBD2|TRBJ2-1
CASRNLAGGLREQFF
TGTGCCAGTCGGAACTTAGCGGGGGGGCTAAGAGAGCAGTTCTTC
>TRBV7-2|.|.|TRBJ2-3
CASSALARGTQYF
TGTGCCAGCAGCGCCCTAGCCAGGGGTACGCAGTATTTT
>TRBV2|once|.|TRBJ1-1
CASSEQGFGTEAFF
TGTGCCAGCAGTGAACAGGGGTTCGGCACTGAAGCTTTCTTT
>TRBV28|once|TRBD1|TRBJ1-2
CASSLRGLNYGYTF
TGTGCCAGCAGTCTTAGGGGGCTCAACTATGGCTACACCTTC
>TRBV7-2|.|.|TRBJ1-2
CASSPPTGSAYGYTF
TGTGCCAGCAGCCCCCCCACAGGGTCCGCCTATGGCTACACCTTC
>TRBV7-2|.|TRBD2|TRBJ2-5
CASTLAGLYQETQYF
TGTGCCAGCACCTTAGCGGGGCTGTACCAAGAGACCCAGTACTTC
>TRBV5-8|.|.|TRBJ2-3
CASSLTGTDTQYF
TGTGCCAGCAGCTTGACAGGGACAGATACGCAGTATTTT
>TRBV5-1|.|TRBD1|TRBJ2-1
CASSAPEIPTGAYNEQFF
TGCGCCAGCAGCGCGCCAGAGATCCCGACAGGGGCCTACAATGAGCAGTTCTTC
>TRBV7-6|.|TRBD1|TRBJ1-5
CASSPGTGNQPQHF
TGTGCCAGCAGCCCCGGGACAGGGAACCAGCCCCAGCATTTT
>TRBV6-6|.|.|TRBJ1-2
CASSYSAGAIYGYTF
TGTGCCAGCAGTTACTCGGCAGGGGCGATCTACGGCTACACCTTC
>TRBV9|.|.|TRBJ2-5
CASSVAPTGKETQYF
TGTGCCAGCAGCGTAGCTCCCACAGGGAAAGAGACCCAGTACTTC
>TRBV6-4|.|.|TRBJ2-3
CASSDSGRGRTDTQYF
TGTGCCAGCAGTGACTCAGGGCGGGGTCGCACAGATACGCAGTATTTT
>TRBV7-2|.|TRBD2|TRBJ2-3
CASSGTRLAGGNADTQYF
TGTGCCAGCAGCGGAACCAGACTAGCGGGGGGCAACGCAGATACGCAGTATTTT
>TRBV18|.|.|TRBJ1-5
CASSPPGSHSNQPQHF
TGTGCCAGCTCACCCCCGGGATCCCATAGCAATCAGCCCCAGCATTTT
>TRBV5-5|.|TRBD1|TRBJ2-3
CASSLIQGGTDTQYF
TGTGCCAGCAGCTTGATTCAGGGGGGCACAGATACGCAGTATTTT
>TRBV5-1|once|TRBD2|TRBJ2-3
CASSSGRGKDTQYF
TGCGCCAGCAGCTCCGGGAGGGGGAAAGATACGCAGTATTTT
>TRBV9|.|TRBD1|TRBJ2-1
CASSVVTGGWNEQFF
TGTGCCAGCAGCGTAGTCACAGGGGGCTGGAATGAGCAGTTCTTC
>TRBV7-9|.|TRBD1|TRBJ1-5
CASSFLQGADSNQPQHF
TGTGCCAGCAGCTTTTTACAGGGGGCCGATAGCAATCAGCCCCAGCATTTT
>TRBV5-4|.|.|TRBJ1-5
CASSRHPTGNQPQHF
TGTGCCAGCTCGCGACACCCCACAGGAAATCAGCCCCAGCATTTT
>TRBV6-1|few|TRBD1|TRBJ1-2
CASSSENRGGYGYTF
TGTGCCAGCAGTAGCGAAAACAGGGGAGGCTATGGCTACACCTTC
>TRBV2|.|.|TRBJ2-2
CASSDLFIGTGELFF
TGTGCCAGCAGTGATTTGTTCATCGGGACCGGGGAGCTGTTTTTT
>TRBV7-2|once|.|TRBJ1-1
CASSSRVRTEAFF
TGTGCCAGCAGCTCCCGAGTTCGCACTGAAGCTTTCTTT
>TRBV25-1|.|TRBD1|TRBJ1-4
CASSEFGQGAGKLFF
TGTGCCAGCAGTGAATTCGGGCAGGGGGCTGGAAAACTGTTTTTT
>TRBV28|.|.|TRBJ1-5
CASSLFGSYQPQHF
TGTGCCAGCAGTTTATTCGGGAGTTATCAGCCCCAGCATTTT
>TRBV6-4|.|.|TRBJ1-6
CASSVGTENSPLHF
TGTGCCAGCAGTGTCGGGACTGAGAATTCACCCCTCCACTTT
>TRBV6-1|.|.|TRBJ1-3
CASSEEDSLISGNTIYF
TGTGCCAGCAGTGAAGAGGACAGCCTTATCTCTGGAAACACCATATATTTT
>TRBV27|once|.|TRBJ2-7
CASSLTGYEQYF
TGTGCCAGCAGTTTAACAGGGTACGAGCAGTACTTC
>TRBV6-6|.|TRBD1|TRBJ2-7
CASTETGDEQYF
TGTGCCAGCACCGAGACAGGGGACGAGCAGTACTTC
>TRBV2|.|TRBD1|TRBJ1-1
CASTLTGLNTEAFF
TGTGCCAGCACCTTGACAGGGTTGAACACTGAAGCTTTCTTT
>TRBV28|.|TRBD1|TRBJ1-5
CASTPAQGVNQPQHF
TGTGCCAGCACCCCGGCTCAGGGGGTTAATCAGCCCCAGCATTTT
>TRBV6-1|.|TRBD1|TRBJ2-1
CASRKWGTGENEQFF
TGTGCCAGCAGGAAGTGGGGGACAGGTGAGAATGAGCAGTTCTTC
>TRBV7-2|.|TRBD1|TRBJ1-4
CASNPLGTGSEKLFF
TGTGCCAGCAACCCCCTGGGGACAGGGAGCGAAAAACTGTTTTTT
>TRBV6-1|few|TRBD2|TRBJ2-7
CASSGGGRVRSYEQYF
TGTGCCAGCAGTGGGGGGGGACGGGTCCGCTCCTACGAGCAGTACTTC
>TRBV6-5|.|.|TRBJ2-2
CASSRGTQGPGELFF
TGTGCCAGCAGTCGAGGTACCCAGGGGCCCGGGGAGCTGTTTTTT
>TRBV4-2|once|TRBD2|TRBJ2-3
CASSQGLAGASTDTQYF
TGTGCCAGCAGCCAAGGCCTAGCGGGGGCTAGCACAGATACGCAGTATTTT
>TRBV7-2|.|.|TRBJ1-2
CASSVDSYGYTF
TGTGCCAGCAGCGTCGACAGTTATGGCTACACCTTC
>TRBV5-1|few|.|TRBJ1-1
CASNPGGHSNTEAFF
TGCGCCAGCAACCCGGGGGGACACTCCAACACTGAAGCTTTCTTT
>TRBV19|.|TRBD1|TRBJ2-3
CASSSRTGRTNTDTQYF
TGTGCCAGTAGTTCCCGGACAGGGCGGACTAACACAGATACGCAGTATTTT
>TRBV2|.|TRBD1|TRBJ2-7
CASRGQGVREQYF
TGTGCCAGCAGAGGACAGGGGGTTAGGGAGCAGTACTTC
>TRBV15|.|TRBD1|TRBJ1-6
CATSPLGQGKTLHF
TGTGCCACCAGCCCGTTAGGACAGGGGAAGACCCTCCACTTT
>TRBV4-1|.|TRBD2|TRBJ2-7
CASSQLAYGGLLYEQYF
TGCGCCAGCAGCCAACTCGCATACGGGGGGTTATTGTACGAGCAGTACTTC